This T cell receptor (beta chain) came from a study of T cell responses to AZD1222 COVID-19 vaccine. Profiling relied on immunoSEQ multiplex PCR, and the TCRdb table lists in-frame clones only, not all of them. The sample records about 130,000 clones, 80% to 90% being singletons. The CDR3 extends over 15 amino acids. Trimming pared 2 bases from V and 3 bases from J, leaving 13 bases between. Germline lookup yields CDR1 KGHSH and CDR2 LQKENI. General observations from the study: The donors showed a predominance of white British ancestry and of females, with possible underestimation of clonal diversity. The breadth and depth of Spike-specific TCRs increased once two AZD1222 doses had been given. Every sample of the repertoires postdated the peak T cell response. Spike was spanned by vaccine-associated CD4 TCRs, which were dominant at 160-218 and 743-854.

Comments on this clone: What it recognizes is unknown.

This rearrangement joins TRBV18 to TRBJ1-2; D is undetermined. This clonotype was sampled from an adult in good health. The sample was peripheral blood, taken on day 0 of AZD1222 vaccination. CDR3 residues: CASSPEEQTYYGYTF. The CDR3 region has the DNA TGTGCCAGCTCACCAGAAGAACAGACCTACTATGGCTACACCTTC.